A single sample gave rise to the 20 T cell receptor beta chains below, sequenced in a study of blood T cell repertoires in COVID-19. The table came from immunoSEQ multiplex PCR; TCRdb's copy has only in-frame clones and leaves some out. The sample records some 290,000 clones, about nine tenths being singletons. Sequencing was done on a sample of peripheral blood. These TCRs come from a woman in her 30s with COVID-19, enrolled during active disease.

This rearrangement joins TRBV30 to TRBJ2-5, with 7 bases aligning to TRBD1. The CDR3 consists of 14 residues. Trimming at V came to 2 bases and at J to 5 bases, leaving 8 bases not matched to a gene. The germline gives CDR1 GTSNPN, CDR2 SVGIG (reference sequence). CDR3 residues: CAWSRQGVGETQYF. The CDR3 DNA is TGTGCCTGGAGTCGGCAGGGGGTGGGGGAGACCCAGTACTTC.

This chain uses TRBV29-1 with TRBJ2-1; 10 nucleotides agree with TRBD2. This CDR3 region has 16 residues. Germline V gives CDR1 SQVTM, CDR2 ANQGSEA. After removal of 3 bases from V and 3 bases from J, the junction contained 8 bases not matched to a gene. CDR3 coding DNA: TGCAGCGTTGAGGGTGGGAAGCGGGAGGGCTACAATGAGCAGTTCTTC. Translated: CSVEGGKREGYNEQFF.

The CDR3 region is CASSLVPGQGGYEKLFF. The CDR3 nucleotides are TGCGCCAGCAGCTTGGTCCCGGGACAGGGAGGGTATGAAAAACTGTTTTTT. The V gene is TRBV5-1, the J gene TRBJ1-4, with TRBD1 identical over 9 bases. Germline V lookup: CDR1 SGHRS, CDR2 YFSETQ. The CDR3 runs 17 residues. Trimming at V came to 0 bases and at J to 6 bases, leaving 9 bases not matched to a gene.

The V gene is TRBV11-2, the J gene TRBJ2-7, with unresolved D. Germline V gives CDR1 SGHAT, CDR2 FQNNGV. With 1 base removed from V and 0 bases from J, the gap between germline ends came to 7 bases. The CDR3 spans 14 residues. CDR3 in amino acids: CASSLAAASYEQYF. The CDR3 coding sequence is TGTGCCAGCAGCTTAGCGGCGGCCTCCTACGAGCAGTACTTC.

The chain employs TRBV24-1 and TRBJ2-5; 7 bases align to TRBD1. Looked up from germline, CDR1 is KGHDR and CDR2 is SFDVKD. With V trimmed by 3 bases and J by 1 base, 4 bases remained unmatched. The CDR3 covers 15 residues. CDR3 loop: CATSDTDRTQETQYF. The CDR3 nucleotides are TGTGCCACCAGTGATACGGACAGGACCCAAGAGACCCAGTACTTC.

In its sample, this clone was seen once. V and J are TRBV7-7 and TRBJ2-2; D not resolved. This CDR3 is built from 15 residues. The germline V gene has CDR1 SSHAT and CDR2 FNYEAQ (reference sequence). Trimming removed 8 bases at V and 7 bases at J, with 20 bases between. The CDR3 sequence: CASSAFSSPGGELFF. The CDR3 coding sequence is TGTGCCAGCTCAGCTTTTTCCAGCCCGGGCGGGGAGCTGTTTTTT.

The chain joins TRBV28 to TRBJ1-2; D remains unclear. Germline CDR1 is MDHEN and CDR2 is SYDVKM. Trimming stripped 7 bases from V and 1 base from J, with 7 bases between. The length of the CDR3 is 12 residues. CDR3 region: CASNAGNYGYTF. Written as DNA, the CDR3 is TGTGCCAGCAATGCGGGTAACTATGGCTACACCTTC.

The chain couples TRBV5-1 to TRBJ2-7; 7 nucleotides match TRBD1. The CDR3 totals 14 residues. The germline V gene has CDR1 SGHRS and CDR2 YFSETQ. V was clipped by 3 bases and J by 5 bases; unmatched bases: 8. This chain's CDR3 is CASSSTGSMDEQYF. CDR3 sequence (DNA): TGCGCCAGCAGCTCGACAGGGAGCATGGACGAGCAGTACTTC.

The chain's CDR3 is CASSRRGLRYNEQFF. The CDR3 DNA follows: TGTGCCAGCTCACGCAGGGGGCTTCGCTACAATGAGCAGTTCTTC. This chain links TRBV18 with TRBJ2-1; 8 nucleotides line up with TRBD1. Per the germline V gene, CDR1 is KGHSH and CDR2 is LQKENI. V lost 4 bases, J lost 3 bases, and 5 bases stayed unmatched. The CDR3 is 15 amino acids.

V usage is TRBV6-5 and J usage is TRBJ1-1; a possible D gene is TRBD1 (6 bases). CDR1 is MNHEY and CDR2 is SVGAGI in the germline V gene. V was cut by 8 bases and J by 4 bases, with 14 bases left in between. The CDR3 is made up of 13 amino acids. Written as DNA, the CDR3 is TGTGCCAGCTGCTATCCGACAGGCACTGAAGCTTTCTTT. It translates to CASCYPTGTEAFF.

This clone was seen just once. The chain combines TRBV6-5 with TRBJ2-5, with D possibly TRBD2 on 6 matching bases. V was clipped by 6 bases and J by 1 base, with 12 bases between them. Germline loops: CDR1 MNHEY, CDR2 SVGAGI. The CDR3 has 14 amino acids. As DNA, the CDR3 is TGTGCCAGCAGACGGACTATACTCCAAGAGACCCAGTACTTC. It translates to CASRRTILQETQYF.

This clone was observed a handful of times. Other nucleotide sequences from this sample produce the same CDR3. The chain employs TRBV18 and TRBJ1-2; 7 positions agree with TRBD1. The germline V gene encodes CDR1 KGHSH and CDR2 LQKENI. Losses at the gene ends were 2 bases for V and 3 bases for J; bases not matched to a gene: 3. The CDR3 totals 14 residues. The CDR3 nucleotides are TGTGCCAGCTCACCATCCGGGACAGACTATGGCTACACCTTC. This encodes CASSPSGTDYGYTF.

This clone was recorded only once. The chain is built from TRBV27 and TRBJ1-2; a possible D gene is TRBD1 (5 bases). Germline lookup yields CDR1 MNHEY and CDR2 SMNVEV (reference sequence). There are 14 residues in the CDR3. V lost 2 bases to trimming and J lost 8 bases, with 15 bases between them. Here the CDR3 DNA reads TGTGCCAGCAGTTTAGGTGGCAGGGATTACGGCTACACCTTC. Protein product: CASSLGGRDYGYTF.

The chain has TRBV5-6 and TRBJ1-5; 7 nucleotides line up with TRBD1. This CDR3 region has 15 residues. After removal of 4 bases from V and 1 base from J, the junction contained 5 bases not matched to a gene. The germline V gene has CDR1 SGHDT and CDR2 YYEEEE. CDR3 nucleotide sequence: TGTGCCAGCAGCACCCGGGACAGCAGCAATCAGCCCCAGCATTTT. Amino acid sequence: CASSTRDSSNQPQHF. The entire variable domain, with the rest obtained from reference TRBV5-6 and TRBJ1-5, is as follows: DAGVTQSPTHLIKTRGQQVTLRCSPKSGHDTVSWYQQALGQGPQFIFQYYEEEERQRGNFPDRFSGHQFPNYSSELNVNALLLGDSALYLCASSTRDSSNQPQHFGDGTRLSIL.

The V gene is TRBV7-9, the J gene TRBJ2-4, with D possibly TRBD2 on 5 matching bases. Germline assignment: CDR1 SEHNR and CDR2 FQNEAQ (reference sequence). V was pared by 5 bases and J by 4 bases, with 21 bases between. The CDR3 totals 17 residues. Here the CDR3 reads CASSLVARASSKNIQYF. CDR3 nucleotides: TGTGCCAGCAGCCTCGTGGCGAGGGCCTCGTCAAAAAACATTCAGTACTTC.

V usage is TRBV4-1 and J usage is TRBJ2-3; 7 nucleotides match TRBD2. Germline CDR1 reads MGHRA; CDR2 reads YSYEKL. With V trimmed by 0 bases and J by 1 base, 7 bases remained unmatched. The CDR3 covers 17 residues. This chain's CDR3 is CASSQDPAGAGTDTQYF. CDR3 in DNA: TGCGCCAGCAGCCAAGATCCGGCGGGAGCGGGCACAGATACGCAGTATTTT.

The CDR3 bases are TGTGCCTGGAGTGTACGGTTCGAGGCCGGGGAGCTGTTTTTT. The encoded protein is CAWSVRFEAGELFF. This sequence joins TRBV30 and TRBJ2-2; D gene unclear. Trimming removed 0 bases from V and 6 bases from J, with 11 bases in between. Germline V gene sequence: CDR1 GTSNPN, CDR2 SVGIG (reference sequence). The CDR3 runs 14 residues.

This clone was seen a few times. This chain uses TRBV27 with TRBJ2-7; 9 bases match TRBD2. The CDR3 length is 15 residues. Germline CDR1 is MNHEY and CDR2 is SMNVEV (reference sequence). Trimming removed 5 bases from V and 4 bases from J; junction bases left unmatched: 9. The CDR3 DNA is TGTGCCAGCAGTCCTATAGCGGGAGCCCTTTACGAGCAGTACTTC. Protein product: CASSPIAGALYEQYF.

V gene TRBV27 combines with J gene TRBJ2-1; 9 bases fit TRBD2. This CDR3 is 12 amino acids long. The V gene end was trimmed by 0 bases and the J gene end by 13 bases; junction bases not matched to a gene: 1. The germline V gene encodes CDR1 MNHEY and CDR2 SMNVEV (reference sequence). CDR3 bases: TGTGCCAGCAGTTTATCTAGCGGGAGCCAGTTCTTC. Its protein is CASSLSSGSQFF.

The rearrangement links TRBV12-5 to TRBJ1-5, with 9 positions matching TRBD1. There are 15 residues in the CDR3. With V trimmed by 5 bases and J by 1 base, 3 bases remained unmatched. CDR1 is LGHNT, CDR2 FRNRAP, per germline. In DNA form, the CDR3 reads TGTGCTAGTGGTAAAGGGACAGGGAGCAATCAGCCCCAGCATTTT. This translates into CASGKGTGSNQPQHF.